The present TCR beta chain was sequenced within a study of cytomegalovirus exposure and HLA in healthy donors. A note on this clone: The antigen is undetermined.

Measured with immunoSEQ multiplex PCR; TCRdb has only the in-frame clones, and not every one. The data hold 75,000 to 85,000 clones, with just over 90% observed a single time. This CDR3 comprises 11 residues. Germline V gene lookup returns CDR1 DFQATT and CDR2 SNEGSKA (reference sequence). Findings and limits, study-wide: According to a later analysis, TCR clusters from the first cohort tended to co-occur in the 90 to 150 validation repertoires. The CMV antigen specificity of a few CMV-associated chains was confirmed through in vitro analysis.

This clonotype was sampled from a man aged 30-40 years in good health and CMV-seronegative. J is TRBJ2-7 and V is TRBV20-1; D possibly corresponds to TRBD2 (6 bases). The sequenced sample was PBMCs. This CDR3 reads CGAGLEGEQYF. The CDR3 coding sequence is TGCGGAGCAGGACTGGAGGGCGAGCAGTACTTC.